These T cell receptor beta chains were read from a single sample in a study of blood T cell repertoires in COVID-19. TCRdb's table, derived via immunoSEQ multiplex PCR, lists solely in-frame clones and lacks some. The sample carries around 360,000 clones, around 87% recorded once. Sequenced: PBMCs or T cells enriched from blood (not recorded which). These receptors were taken from a man in his forties in a cohort exposed to, infected with or recovered from COVID-19 (not recorded which). The conserved cysteine and the conserved F or W are not part of the CDR3 here.

V gene | CDR3 protein
TRBV30 | AWSTGHSYEQY
TRBV6-5 | ASSYSESQGQETQY
TRBV5-4 | ASSTQTLALNNEQF
TRBV6-1 | ASSEFPAAGYNEQF
TRBV11-2 | ASSLQGTEAF
TRBV27 | ASRSTGTYGYT
TRBV6-2/TRBV6-3 | ASSYTRLAGVRPEQY
TRBV18 | ASQDSYEQY
TRBV30 | AWGFGTLREAGELF
TRBV27 | ASLSTGGGNQPQH
TRBV7-6 | ASSLSQDYEQY
TRBV11-3 | ASSMRTSGKRETQY
TRBV14 | ASSQTGNYGYT
TRBV30 | AWSVMGAGGYT
TRBV28 | ASSLNIRGNNEKLF
TRBV28 | ASRSQGAGDTQY
TRBV27 | ASSPRTGNEKLF
TRBV6-1 | ASSDWDKNTGELF
TRBV5-4 | ASSFTGTYEQY
TRBV7-2 | ASSLSLDNEQF
TRBV28 | ASRPLGTTNEKLF
TRBV24-1 | ATSDPSLNEQF
TRBV30 | AWSVDYQGGYT
TRBV3-1/TRBV3-2 | ASSQGVGRPPYEQY
TRBV10-1 | ASSEGTSGSSYNEQF
TRBV18 | ASSPGLADSYNEQF
TRBV2 | ASSDKRTGDGYT
TRBV28 | ASSFSAALNTEAF
TRBV15 | ATSTSQEANEQF
TRBV27 | ASSWTGLNTGELF